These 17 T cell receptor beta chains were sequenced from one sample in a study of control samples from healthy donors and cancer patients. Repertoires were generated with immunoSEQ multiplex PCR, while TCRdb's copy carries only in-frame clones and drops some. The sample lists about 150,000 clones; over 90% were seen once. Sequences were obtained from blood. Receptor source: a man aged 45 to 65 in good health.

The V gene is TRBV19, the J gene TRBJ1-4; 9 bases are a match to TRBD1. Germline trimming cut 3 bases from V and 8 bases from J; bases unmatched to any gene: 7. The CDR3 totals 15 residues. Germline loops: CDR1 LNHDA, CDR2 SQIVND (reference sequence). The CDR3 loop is CASSIWRTGDEKLFF. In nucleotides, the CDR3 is TGTGCCAGTAGTATTTGGAGGACAGGGGACGAAAAACTGTTTTTT.

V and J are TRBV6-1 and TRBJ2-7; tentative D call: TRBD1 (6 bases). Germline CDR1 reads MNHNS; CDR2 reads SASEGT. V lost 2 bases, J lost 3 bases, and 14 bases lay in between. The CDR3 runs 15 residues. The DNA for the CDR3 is TGTGCCAGCAGTGAACAAGGGGGAGCAATCTACGAGCAGTACTTC. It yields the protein CASSEQGGAIYEQYF.

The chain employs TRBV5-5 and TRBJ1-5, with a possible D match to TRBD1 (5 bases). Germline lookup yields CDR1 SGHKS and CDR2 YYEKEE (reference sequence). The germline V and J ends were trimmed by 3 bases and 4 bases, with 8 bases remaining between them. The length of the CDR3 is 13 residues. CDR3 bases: TGTGCCAGCAGCTGGGACTGGAATCAGCCCCAGCATTTT. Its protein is CASSWDWNQPQHF.

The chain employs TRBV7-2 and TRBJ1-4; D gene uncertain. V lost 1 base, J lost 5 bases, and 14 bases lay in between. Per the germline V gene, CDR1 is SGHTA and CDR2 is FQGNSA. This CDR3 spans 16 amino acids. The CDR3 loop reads CASSLVSGSRNEKLFF. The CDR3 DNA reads TGTGCCAGCAGCTTAGTTTCAGGTAGCCGGAATGAAAAACTGTTTTTT.

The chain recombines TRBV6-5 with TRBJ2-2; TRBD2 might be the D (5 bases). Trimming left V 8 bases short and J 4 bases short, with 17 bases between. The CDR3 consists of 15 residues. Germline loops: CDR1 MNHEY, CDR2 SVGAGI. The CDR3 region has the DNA TGTGCCAGCTCAAACCCACCCGGAGGCACCGGGGAGCTGTTTTTT. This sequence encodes CASSNPPGGTGELFF.

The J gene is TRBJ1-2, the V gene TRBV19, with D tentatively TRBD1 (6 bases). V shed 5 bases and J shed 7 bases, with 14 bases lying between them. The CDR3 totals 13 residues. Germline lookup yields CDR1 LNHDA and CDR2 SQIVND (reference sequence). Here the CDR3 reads CASSGSTGFGYTF. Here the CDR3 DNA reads TGTGCCAGTAGTGGATCTACAGGGTTTGGCTACACCTTC.

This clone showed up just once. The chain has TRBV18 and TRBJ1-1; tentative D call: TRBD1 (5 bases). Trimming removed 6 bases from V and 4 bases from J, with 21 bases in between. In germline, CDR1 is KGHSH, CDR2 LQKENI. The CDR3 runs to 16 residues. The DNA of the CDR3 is TGTGCCAGCTCTGACCTGGTGGGGGGGGTAAGCACTGAAGCTTTCTTT. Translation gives CASSDLVGGVSTEAFF. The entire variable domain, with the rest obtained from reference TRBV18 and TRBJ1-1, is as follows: NAGVMQNPRHLVRRRGQEARLRCSPMKGHSHVYWYRQLPEEGLKFMVYLQKENIIDESGMPKERFSAEFPKEGPSILRIQQVVRGDSAAYFCASSDLVGGVSTEAFFGQGTRLTVV.

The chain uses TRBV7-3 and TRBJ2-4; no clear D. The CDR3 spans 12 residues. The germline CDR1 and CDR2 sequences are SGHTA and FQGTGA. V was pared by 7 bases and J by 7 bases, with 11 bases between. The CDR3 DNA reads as TGTGCCAGCAACGACATTATTAACATTCAGTACTTC. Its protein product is CASNDIINIQYF.

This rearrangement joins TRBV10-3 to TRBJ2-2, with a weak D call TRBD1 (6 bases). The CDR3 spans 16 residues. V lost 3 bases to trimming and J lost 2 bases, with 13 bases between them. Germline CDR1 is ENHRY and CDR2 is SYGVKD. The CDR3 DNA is TGTGCCATCAGTGATTCAGGGGCAGGAAACACCGGGGAGCTGTTTTTT. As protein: CAISDSGAGNTGELFF.

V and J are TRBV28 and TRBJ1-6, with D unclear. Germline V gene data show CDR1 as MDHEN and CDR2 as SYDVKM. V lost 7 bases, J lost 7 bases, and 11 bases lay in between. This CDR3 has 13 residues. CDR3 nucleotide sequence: TGTGCCAGCAAGGAGGGTTGGAATTCACCCCTCCACTTT. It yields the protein CASKEGWNSPLHF.

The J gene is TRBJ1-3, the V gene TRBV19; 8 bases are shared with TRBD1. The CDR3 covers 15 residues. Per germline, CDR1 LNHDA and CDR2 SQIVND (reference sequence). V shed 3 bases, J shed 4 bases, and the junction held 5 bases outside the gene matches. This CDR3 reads CASSIGQGAGNTIYF. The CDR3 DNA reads TGTGCCAGTAGTATCGGGCAGGGGGCAGGAAACACCATATATTTT.

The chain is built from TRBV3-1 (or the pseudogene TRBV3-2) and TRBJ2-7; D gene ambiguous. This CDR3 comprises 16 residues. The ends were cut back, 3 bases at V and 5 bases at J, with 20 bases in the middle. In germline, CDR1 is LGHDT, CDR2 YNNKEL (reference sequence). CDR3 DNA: TGTGCCAGCAGCCAGCGCCGGATGTCCGCGTACCACGAGCAGTACTTC. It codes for CASSQRRMSAYHEQYF.

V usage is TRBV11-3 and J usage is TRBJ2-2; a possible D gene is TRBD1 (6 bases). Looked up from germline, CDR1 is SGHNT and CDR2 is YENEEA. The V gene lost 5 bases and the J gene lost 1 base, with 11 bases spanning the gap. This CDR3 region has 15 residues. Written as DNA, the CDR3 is TGTGCCAGCAGCAAAGAGGGACAGAACACCGGGGAGCTGTTTTTT. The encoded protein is CASSKEGQNTGELFF. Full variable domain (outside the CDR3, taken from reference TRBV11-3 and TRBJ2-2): EAGVVQSPRYKIIEKKQPVAFWCNPISGHNTLYWYLQNLGQGPELLIRYENEEAVDDSQLPKDRFSAERLKGVDSTLKIQPAELGDSAVYLCASSKEGQNTGELFFGEGSRLTVL.

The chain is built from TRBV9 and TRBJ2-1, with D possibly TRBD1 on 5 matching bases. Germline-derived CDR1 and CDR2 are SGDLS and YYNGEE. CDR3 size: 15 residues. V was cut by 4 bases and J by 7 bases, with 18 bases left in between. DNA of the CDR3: TGTGCCAGCAGCTCAAGGGGTGGGGTTGGAAATGAGCAGTTCTTC. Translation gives CASSSRGGVGNEQFF.

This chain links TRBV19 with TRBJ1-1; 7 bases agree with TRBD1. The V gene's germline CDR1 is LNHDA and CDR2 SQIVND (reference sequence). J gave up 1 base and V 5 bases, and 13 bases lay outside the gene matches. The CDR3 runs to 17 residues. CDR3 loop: CASSARRSRQGNTEAFF. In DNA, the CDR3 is TGTGCCAGTAGTGCCCGACGTTCGAGACAGGGGAACACTGAAGCTTTCTTT.

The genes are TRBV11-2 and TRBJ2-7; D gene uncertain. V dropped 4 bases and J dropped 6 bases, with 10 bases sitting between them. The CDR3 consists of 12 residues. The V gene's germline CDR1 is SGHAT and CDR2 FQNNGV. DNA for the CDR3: TGTGCCAGCAGCTCCCGACCCGGCGAGCAGTACTTC. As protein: CASSSRPGEQYF. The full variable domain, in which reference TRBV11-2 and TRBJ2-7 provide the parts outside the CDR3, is EAGVAQSPRYKIIEKRQSVAFWCNPISGHATLYWYQQILGQGPKLLIQFQNNGVVDDSQLPKDRFSAERLKGVDSTLKIQPAKLEDSAVYLCASSSRPGEQYFGPGTRLTVT.

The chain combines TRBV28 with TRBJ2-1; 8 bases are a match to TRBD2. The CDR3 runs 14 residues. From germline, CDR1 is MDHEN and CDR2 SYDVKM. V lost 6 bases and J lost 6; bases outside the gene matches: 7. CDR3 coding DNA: TGTGCCAGCAGCCGAGCGGGAGCTCTCAATGAGCAGTTCTTC. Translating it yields CASSRAGALNEQFF. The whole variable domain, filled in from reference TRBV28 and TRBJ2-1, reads DVKVTQSSRYLVKRTGEKVFLECVQDMDHENMFWYRQDPGLGLRLIYFSYDVKMKEKGDIPEGYSVSREKKERFSLILESASTNQTSMYLCASSRAGALNEQFFGPGTRLTVL.